The 2 T cell receptor beta chains given below trace back to one sample, sequenced in a study of cytomegalovirus exposure and HLA in healthy donors. PCR employed 60 Vbeta and 13 Jbeta primers. Generated by immunoSEQ multiplex PCR, the TCRdb table keeps only in-frame clones and is missing some. The table shows about 180,000 clones, with around 80% occurring only once. The sequencing input was PBMCs. These receptors were obtained from a woman between 40 and 55 years old in good health and CMV-seronegative.

The V call is TRBV6-1, the J call TRBJ1-1; D is possibly TRBD1 (5 bases). This CDR3 has 15 amino acids. Trimming cost V 1 base and J 1 base, with 10 bases left between them. CDR1 is MNHNS and CDR2 is SASEGT in the germline V gene. DNA for the CDR3: TGTGCCAGCAGTGAAGGACAGCTAGGGAACACTGAAGCTTTCTTT. Amino acids: CASSEGQLGNTEAFF.

The chain carries TRBV5-1 and TRBJ2-7, with a possible D match to TRBD1 (7 bases). Trimming took 4 bases from V and 6 from J, leaving 14 bases between them. Looked up from germline, CDR1 is SGHRS and CDR2 is YFSETQ. This CDR3 region has 13 residues. CDR3 residues: CASSPGAGGEQYF. CDR3 nucleotide sequence: TGCGCCAGCAGCCCGGGGGCAGGGGGCGAGCAGTACTTC.